A selection of T cell receptor beta chains follows, all from one sample in a study of Ad26.COV2.S vaccination and SARS-CoV-2 variants. Data came from immunoSEQ multiplex PCR; TCRdb stores just in-frame clones and leaves some out. The data show about 680,000 clones, more than 80% seen once. Sample: peripheral blood, taken in a trial of Ad26.COV2.S vaccine versus placebo. These receptors were obtained from a person between 18 and 65 years old who received the Ad26.COV2.S COVID-19 vaccine or a placebo. Both conserved end residues are part of each CDR3. Fields, in order: V gene, D gene, clone size, J gene, CDR3 protein, CDR3 DNA. D genes are given only for firm matches. Not every row has a clone size; where given, it reads once, few, many or a size class.

V: TRBV9
D: NA
size: NA
J: TRBJ2-7
CDR3: CASSVGPLGAYEQYF
DNA: TGTGCCAGCAGCGTAGGCCCACTTGGGGCCTACGAGCAGTACTTC

V: TRBV5-1
D: TRBD1
size: NA
J: TRBJ1-2
CDR3: CASSGGGAGNYGYTF
DNA: TGCGCCAGCAGCGGAGGGGGCGCGGGTAACTATGGCTACACCTTC

V: TRBV24-1
D: NA
size: once
J: TRBJ2-3
CDR3: CATSDLRGDTQYF
DNA: TGTGCCACCAGTGATTTGCGGGGGGATACGCAGTATTTT

V: TRBV4-2
D: TRBD1
size: NA
J: TRBJ1-1
CDR3: CASSQGTGGEAFF
DNA: TGTGCCAGCAGCCAAGGGACAGGGGGTGAAGCTTTCTTT

V: TRBV4-1
D: TRBD1
size: NA
J: TRBJ1-2
CDR3: CASSQTGVVNYGYTF
DNA: TGCGCCAGCAGCCAAACAGGGGTAGTTAACTATGGCTACACCTTC

V: TRBV7-2
D: NA
size: NA
J: TRBJ2-5
CDR3: CASSPRQLSETQYF
DNA: TGTGCCAGCAGCCCCCGCCAGCTATCGGAGACCCAGTACTTC

V: TRBV29-1
D: TRBD1
size: NA
J: TRBJ2-2
CDR3: CSVGQGTAGELFF
DNA: TGCAGCGTAGGACAGGGAACGGCCGGGGAGCTGTTTTTT

V: TRBV2
D: NA
size: NA
J: TRBJ1-5
CDR3: CASSEGQAGQPQHF
DNA: TGTGCCAGCAGTGAAGGGCAAGCGGGTCAGCCCCAGCATTTT

V: TRBV19
D: NA
size: NA
J: TRBJ1-1
CDR3: CASSMTDQNTEAFF
DNA: TGTGCCAGTAGTATGACGGACCAGAACACTGAAGCTTTCTTT

V: TRBV6-5
D: NA
size: NA
J: TRBJ1-1
CDR3: CASSPAGERTEAFF
DNA: TGTGCCAGCAGTCCGGCCGGGGAGCGAACTGAAGCTTTCTTT

V: TRBV5-4
D: NA
size: NA
J: TRBJ2-5
CDR3: CASRKARETQYF
DNA: TGTGCCAGCAGGAAAGCCAGGGAGACCCAGTACTTC

V: TRBV19
D: NA
size: NA
J: TRBJ1-1
CDR3: CASSIGGKNTEAFF
DNA: TGTGCCAGTAGTATAGGGGGGAAAAACACTGAAGCTTTCTTT

V: TRBV12-3/TRBV12-4
D: TRBD1
size: NA
J: TRBJ1-5
CDR3: CASADRARPQHF
DNA: TGTGCCAGCGCGGACAGGGCTCGCCCCCAGCATTTT

V: TRBV30
D: NA
size: NA
J: TRBJ1-2
CDR3: CAWSTSGTTTYGYTF
DNA: TGTGCCTGGAGTACGTCCGGGACAACTACCTATGGCTACACCTTC

V: TRBV19
D: NA
size: NA
J: TRBJ2-3
CDR3: CASSISPTSTDTQYF
DNA: TGTGCCAGTAGTATAAGTCCCACTAGCACAGATACGCAGTATTTT

V: TRBV7-9
D: TRBD1
size: NA
J: TRBJ1-2
CDR3: CASSLWPGQGGGYTF
DNA: TGTGCCAGCAGCTTATGGCCGGGACAGGGAGGTGGCTACACCTTC

V: TRBV3-1/TRBV3-2
D: TRBD1
size: NA
J: TRBJ2-7
CDR3: CASRDSGTATYEQYF
DNA: TGTGCCAGCAGGGACTCCGGGACAGCGACCTACGAGCAGTACTTC

V: TRBV10-3
D: NA
size: NA
J: TRBJ1-1
CDR3: CAISESTGQQAFF
DNA: TGTGCCATCAGTGAGTCGACCGGACAGCAAGCTTTCTTT

V: TRBV7-3
D: NA
size: NA
J: TRBJ2-4
CDR3: CASRLFPRGVVAKNIQYF
DNA: TGTGCCAGCAGATTGTTCCCCCGCGGGGTGGTGGCCAAAAACATTCAGTACTTC

V: TRBV30
D: TRBD1
size: NA
J: TRBJ2-2
CDR3: CAWDRANTGELFF
DNA: TGTGCCTGGGACAGGGCGAACACCGGGGAGCTGTTTTTT

V: TRBV29-1
D: NA
size: NA
J: TRBJ2-7
CDR3: CSVGYRAYEQYF
DNA: TGCAGCGTTGGTTACAGGGCCTACGAGCAGTACTTC

V: TRBV6-4
D: TRBD2
size: NA
J: TRBJ2-3
CDR3: CASRPSGSNTDTQYF
DNA: TGTGCCAGCAGACCCAGCGGGAGCAACACAGATACGCAGTATTTT

V: TRBV7-9
D: TRBD1
size: NA
J: TRBJ2-2
CDR3: CASSSRTGSRELFF
DNA: TGTGCCAGCAGCTCTAGGACAGGGTCCAGGGAGCTGTTTTTT

V: TRBV19
D: NA
size: NA
J: TRBJ2-2
CDR3: CASSMLQFSGELFF
DNA: TGTGCCAGTAGTATGCTTCAATTCAGCGGGGAGCTGTTTTTT

V: TRBV3-1/TRBV3-2
D: TRBD2
size: NA
J: TRBJ2-1
CDR3: CASSQAGGSYNEQFF
DNA: TGTGCCAGCAGCCAGGCCGGGGGGTCCTACAATGAGCAGTTCTTC

V: TRBV15
D: NA
size: NA
J: TRBJ2-7
CDR3: CATSRERRGRGLSYEQYF
DNA: TGTGCCACCAGCAGAGAACGGCGGGGGCGGGGGCTCTCCTACGAGCAGTACTTC

V: TRBV6-5
D: NA
size: once
J: TRBJ1-5
CDR3: CASALWTTDQPQHF
DNA: TGTGCCAGCGCACTATGGACCACAGATCAGCCCCAGCATTTT

V: TRBV11-2
D: NA
size: NA
J: TRBJ1-5
CDR3: CASSEGLVQPQHF
DNA: TGTGCCAGCAGCGAAGGTTTAGTTCAGCCCCAGCATTTT

V: TRBV29-1
D: NA
size: NA
J: TRBJ1-1
CDR3: CSSSDGGNTEAFF
DNA: TGCAGCAGTTCAGACGGGGGGAACACTGAAGCTTTCTTT

V: TRBV5-1
D: TRBD1
size: NA
J: TRBJ2-7
CDR3: CASSPGTAASYEQYF
DNA: TGCGCCAGCAGCCCCGGGACAGCTGCTTCCTACGAGCAGTACTTC

V: TRBV30
D: NA
size: NA
J: TRBJ2-7
CDR3: CAWSLGKGEQYF
DNA: TGTGCCTGGAGTCTCGGGAAGGGCGAGCAGTACTTC

V: TRBV6-5
D: TRBD1
size: NA
J: TRBJ2-7
CDR3: CASSPGTGPYEQYF
DNA: TGTGCCAGCAGTCCCGGGACAGGGCCCTACGAGCAGTACTTC

V: TRBV5-6
D: TRBD1
size: NA
J: TRBJ2-3
CDR3: CASSLPGQGENTQYF
DNA: TGTGCCAGCAGCCTGCCGGGACAGGGAGAAAATACGCAGTATTTT

V: TRBV6-6
D: NA
size: NA
J: TRBJ1-3
CDR3: CASRDFSGNTIYF
DNA: TGTGCCAGCAGGGACTTCTCTGGAAACACCATATATTTT

V: TRBV10-3
D: TRBD1
size: NA
J: TRBJ1-5
CDR3: CAISETTGDNNQPQHF
DNA: TGTGCCATCAGTGAGACGACAGGGGATAACAATCAGCCCCAGCATTTT

V: TRBV4-3
D: NA
size: NA
J: TRBJ2-7
CDR3: CASSQGPGSYEQYF
DNA: TGCGCCAGCAGCCAAGGCCCGGGATCCTACGAGCAGTACTTC

V: TRBV20-1
D: TRBD1
size: NA
J: TRBJ2-7
CDR3: CSASFPGQGSYEQYF
DNA: TGCAGTGCTAGTTTTCCGGGACAGGGATCCTACGAGCAGTACTTC

V: TRBV24-1
D: TRBD1
size: once
J: TRBJ1-4
CDR3: CATSVDRGHEKLFF
DNA: TGTGCCACCAGTGTGGACAGGGGGCATGAAAAACTGTTTTTT

V: TRBV19
D: NA
size: NA
J: TRBJ1-2
CDR3: CASSIGASNYGYTF
DNA: TGTGCCAGTAGTATTGGGGCGAGCAACTATGGCTACACCTTC

V: TRBV6-5
D: NA
size: NA
J: TRBJ2-1
CDR3: CASSYGTSRYNEQFF
DNA: TGTGCCAGCAGTTACGGAACTAGCCGATACAATGAGCAGTTCTTC

V: TRBV6-1
D: NA
size: few
J: TRBJ1-1
CDR3: CASSESPGQNTEAFF
DNA: TGTGCCAGCAGTGAATCGCCAGGGCAGAACACTGAAGCTTTCTTT

V: TRBV6-5
D: NA
size: few
J: TRBJ2-2
CDR3: CASSWDNPNTGELFF
DNA: TGTGCCAGCAGTTGGGACAACCCGAACACCGGGGAGCTGTTTTTT

V: TRBV7-2
D: NA
size: NA
J: TRBJ2-5
CDR3: CASSLAPLQETQYF
DNA: TGTGCCAGCAGCTTAGCCCCTCTGCAAGAGACCCAGTACTTC

V: TRBV5-1
D: TRBD2
size: NA
J: TRBJ2-1
CDR3: CASSPRGGGGGEQFF
DNA: TGCGCCAGCAGCCCCCGGGGGGGAGGTGGTGGTGAGCAGTTCTTC

V: TRBV6-2/TRBV6-3
D: NA
size: NA
J: TRBJ1-2
CDR3: CASSLKPGHNYGYTF
DNA: TGTGCCAGCAGTTTGAAACCGGGACACAACTATGGCTACACCTTC

V: TRBV4-3
D: TRBD2
size: NA
J: TRBJ2-2
CDR3: CASSQLAGGVNTGELFF
DNA: TGCGCCAGCAGCCAACTAGCGGGGGGGGTAAACACCGGGGAGCTGTTTTTT

V: TRBV5-1
D: NA
size: NA
J: TRBJ2-2
CDR3: CASSLGSLNTGELFF
DNA: TGCGCCAGCAGCTTGGGCAGCCTGAACACCGGGGAGCTGTTTTTT

V: TRBV6-5
D: NA
size: once
J: TRBJ1-2
CDR3: CASSDSVWLNYGYTF
DNA: TGTGCCAGCAGCGACTCCGTGTGGCTGAACTATGGCTACACCTTC

V: TRBV11-1
D: NA
size: once
J: TRBJ1-5
CDR3: CASSSGAGQPQHF
DNA: TGTGCCAGCAGCTCGGGGGCGGGTCAGCCCCAGCATTTT

V: TRBV6-5
D: NA
size: NA
J: TRBJ2-3
CDR3: CASSLLSGGGDTQYF
DNA: TGTGCCAGCAGCTTACTCTCCGGGGGAGGAGATACGCAGTATTTT

V: TRBV7-2
D: NA
size: NA
J: TRBJ1-2
CDR3: CASSQTGFEASIYGYTF
DNA: TGTGCCAGCAGCCAAACAGGGTTCGAGGCATCGATCTATGGCTACACCTTC

V: TRBV13
D: TRBD1
size: NA
J: TRBJ2-5
CDR3: CASSSLRTGGVQETQYF
DNA: TGTGCCAGCAGCTCCCTTCGGACAGGGGGGGTCCAAGAGACCCAGTACTTC

V: TRBV5-4
D: NA
size: NA
J: TRBJ2-7
CDR3: CASSLGQAVYEQYF
DNA: TGTGCCAGCAGCTTGGGACAGGCTGTCTACGAGCAGTACTTC